These T cell receptor beta chains were read from a single sample in a study of blood T cell repertoires in COVID-19. Libraries were prepared by immunoSEQ multiplex PCR; TCRdb keeps only in-frame clonotypes and omits some of them. In the table there are about 670,000 clones, 85% to 90% of which are singletons. The sample consisted of peripheral blood. The receptors here all came from a young woman with acute or convalescent COVID-19. The CDR3 runs from the conserved cysteine through the conserved F or W. A D gene is named only where the DNA matches it firmly.

d_call: NA
v_call: TRBV21-1
cdr3_aa: CASSKAGTGDEKLFF

d_call: TRBD1
v_call: TRBV19
cdr3_aa: CASTRDRGGETQYF

d_call: NA
v_call: TRBV14
cdr3_aa: CASSVMGRTEAFF

d_call: TRBD2
v_call: TRBV24-1
cdr3_aa: CATSVAHSGGRYNEQFF

d_call: NA
v_call: TRBV30
cdr3_aa: CAWSVQGAEAFF

d_call: TRBD1
v_call: TRBV11-1
cdr3_aa: CASSVRDRGAGEQYF

d_call: TRBD1
v_call: TRBV15
cdr3_aa: CATSSGQGEGGYTF

d_call: NA
v_call: TRBV18
cdr3_aa: CASSPPTPPQEVHEQYF

d_call: TRBD2
v_call: TRBV7-8
cdr3_aa: CASSFVASGGYEQYF

d_call: NA
v_call: TRBV6-1
cdr3_aa: CASSEGGGPGYGYTF